This T cell receptor beta chain was identified during a study of blood T cell repertoires in COVID-19. TCRdb's copy holds only in-frame clones and misses some; the assay was immunoSEQ multiplex PCR. The sample records around 180,000 clones, roughly 86% being singletons. Germline CDR1 and CDR2: GTSNPN and SVGIG (reference sequence). The CDR3 loop spans 14 amino acids. V lost 2 bases and J 4 bases, leaving 14 bases between the germline ends. The receptor was isolated from a man in his forties with active or convalescent COVID-19. This chain links TRBV30 with TRBJ1-2; D unresolved. What was sequenced was peripheral blood. This chain's CDR3 is CAWSMGRQAYGYTF. The CDR3, as DNA: TGTGCCTGGAGTATGGGCCGACAAGCCTATGGCTACACCTTC.